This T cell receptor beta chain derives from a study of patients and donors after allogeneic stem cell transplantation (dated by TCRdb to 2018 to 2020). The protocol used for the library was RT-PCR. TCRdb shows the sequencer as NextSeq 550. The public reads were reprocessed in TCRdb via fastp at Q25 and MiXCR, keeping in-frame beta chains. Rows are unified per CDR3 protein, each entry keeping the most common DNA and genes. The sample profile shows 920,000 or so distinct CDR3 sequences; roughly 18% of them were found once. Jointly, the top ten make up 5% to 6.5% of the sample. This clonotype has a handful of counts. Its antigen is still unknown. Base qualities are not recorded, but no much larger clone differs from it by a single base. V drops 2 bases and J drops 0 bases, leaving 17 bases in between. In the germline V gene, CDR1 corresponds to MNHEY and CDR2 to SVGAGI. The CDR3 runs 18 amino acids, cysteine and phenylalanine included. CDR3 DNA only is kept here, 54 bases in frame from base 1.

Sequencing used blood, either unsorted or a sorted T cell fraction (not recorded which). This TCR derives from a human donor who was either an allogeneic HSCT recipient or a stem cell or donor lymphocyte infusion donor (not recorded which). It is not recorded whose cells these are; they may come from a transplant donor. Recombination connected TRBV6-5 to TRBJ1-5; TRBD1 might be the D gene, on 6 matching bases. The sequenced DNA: TGTGCCAGCAGTTACCATTCGACAGGCCCGTATAGCAATCAGCCCCAGCATTTT. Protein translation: CASSYHSTGPYSNQPQHF.